This T cell receptor (beta chain) was retrieved from a study of breast tumors, draining lymph nodes, adjacent tissues. Notes on the study in general: The data were judged consistent with most tumor T cells coming from lymph node and expanding in tumor. Compared with basal-like, luminal-like tumors shared significantly more repertoire with nontumor tissue. That most tumor T cells come from lymph nodes remained unproven. Tumor TCR diversity was below lymph nodes but above nontumor tissue.

TCRdb re-called the multiplex PCR reads with MiXCR, one entry per CDR3 protein. The sample gives approximately 210,000 distinct CDR3 sequences, 34% of which show up once; about 3.3% is in the top ten. The germline V gene has CDR1 SEHNR and CDR2 FQNEAQ (reference sequence). The CDR3 totals 10 residues. Samples came from axillary lymph nodes draining the breast cancer. About this clonotype: As yet, its antigen is unknown. The junction does not match germline at one end; this may be a read error.

The J gene is TRBJ2-5, the V gene TRBV7-9, with 9 bases fitting TRBD1. What was sequenced was axillary lymph node tissue. The sequence derives from a female donor with breast cancer. Some clones in this sample may be carry-over from other donors' samples. In nucleotides, the CDR3 is TGTGCCAGCAGCGTACAGGGGGCGTTATTC. Translation: CASSVQGALF.